This T cell receptor beta chain was recovered during a study of blood T cell repertoires in COVID-19. Study-level background: PBMCs, B-cell-depleted T cells, or T cells provided the cDNA or gDNA that made up the material.

Germline V lookup: CDR1 MNHEY, CDR2 SMNVEV (reference sequence). V dropped 5 bases and J dropped 1 base, with 11 bases sitting between them. CDR3 size: 14 residues. In the original workflow: Amplification of reference gene primers provided the estimated nucleated cell counts. Only in-frame clones appear in the TCRdb table, and some are missing; sequencing was by immunoSEQ multiplex PCR. The DNA was the basis for D and trimming; V, J and clone size are from that table. Altogether roughly 180,000 clones are present, around 90% being singletons, with the ten largest covering approximately 2.2%. Participant age was about 18 to 89 years, and participants resided in 25 or so US areas.

Sequenced input: PBMCs or T cells enriched from blood (not recorded which). The chain joins TRBV27 to TRBJ1-2, with D perhaps TRBD1 (5 bases). This sequence was found in a woman aged 30 to 39 who had recovered from COVID-19. The CDR3: CASSGPGVNYGYTF. CDR3 nucleotides: TGTGCCAGCAGTGGGCCGGGGGTTAACTATGGCTACACCTTC.